Below are 15 T cell receptor beta chains sequenced from a single sample in a study of control samples from healthy donors and cancer patients. Sequencing used immunoSEQ multiplex PCR; TCRdb keeps in-frame clones, though not all of them. The repertoire consists of 60,000 to 75,000 clones, with roughly nine tenths occurring once and the leading ten covering approximately 5%. The sequencing sample was made of PBMCs. All receptors derive from a man between 60 and 75 years old with colorectal cancer.

The V call is TRBV6-2 or TRBV6-3, the J call TRBJ1-1; the match to TRBD1 covers 8 bases. Germline-derived CDR1 and CDR2 are MNHEY and SVGEGT. CDR3 length equals 18 residues. J lost 1 base, V lost 5 bases, and 15 bases had no gene match. The CDR3 sequence: CASSPSRDRTQRNTEAFF. The CDR3 DNA sequence: TGTGCCAGCAGTCCGTCCCGGGACAGGACTCAAAGGAACACTGAAGCTTTCTTT.

In the case of this clone: Within the sample, other DNA sequences also encode this same CDR3. The CDR3, as DNA: TGTGCCAGCAGCCAAGTTCAGGGTAGCAATCAGCCCCAGCATTTT. Encoded protein: CASSQVQGSNQPQHF. The V call is TRBV4-2, the J call TRBJ1-5; a weak D match, TRBD1 (5 bases). Germline CDR1 and CDR2: LGHNA and YNFKEQ. V lost 1 base and J lost 0, with 7 bases in between. The CDR3 covers 15 residues.

This clone was observed a single time. The chain links TRBV5-1 to TRBJ2-7; 7 bases line up with TRBD2. J lost 4 bases, V lost 2 bases, and 21 bases had no gene match. Germline lookup yields CDR1 SGHRS and CDR2 YFSETQ. The CDR3 has 19 amino acids. The CDR3 spells CASSLIPGLRTTRGYEQYF. CDR3 bases: TGCGCCAGCAGCTTAATTCCGGGACTAAGAACTACCCGGGGGTACGAGCAGTACTTC.

The chain combines TRBV24-1 with TRBJ1-3; TRBD1 matches 9 bases. V shed 3 bases and J 0 bases; nucleotides not matched to a gene: 8. Germline V lookup: CDR1 KGHDR, CDR2 SFDVKD. The CDR3 length is 18 residues. The CDR3 DNA sequence: TGTGCCACCAGTGATCGACAAGACAGGGGGAGCTCTGGAAACACCATATATTTT. It specifies CATSDRQDRGSSGNTIYF.

The CDR3 sequence is CASSEHRTSGGTGELFF. The DNA for the CDR3 is TGTGCCAGCAGCGAGCACCGGACTAGCGGGGGCACCGGGGAGCTGTTTTTT. The chain uses TRBV13 and TRBJ2-2; 13 bases are shared with TRBD2. CDR3 length: 17 amino acids. V dropped 5 bases and J dropped 4; count of bases not matched to a gene: 7. From germline, CDR1 is PRHDT and CDR2 FYEKMQ (reference sequence).

This clone was detected only a few times. The J gene is TRBJ2-3, the V gene TRBV9; tentatively, D is TRBD1 (7 bases). V lost 0 bases, J lost 6 bases, and 23 bases lay in between. The CDR3 contains 18 residues. Per germline, CDR1 SGDLS and CDR2 YYNGEE. This CDR3 reads CASSVASSGGGRYDTQYF. The CDR3 DNA reads TGTGCCAGCAGCGTAGCGTCCTCAGGAGGGGGCAGGTATGATACGCAGTATTTT.

The V gene is TRBV7-2, the J gene TRBJ2-7, with D perhaps matching TRBD1 (6 bases). Germline V gene data show CDR1 as SGHTA and CDR2 as FQGNSA. V gave up 5 bases and J gave up 4 bases, with 15 bases separating them. The CDR3 is 14 residues long. The CDR3 sequence is CASSPGQGWYEQYF. The CDR3 bases are TGTGCCAGCAGCCCCGGGCAGGGGTGGTACGAGCAGTACTTC.

V is TRBV15 and J is TRBJ1-3, with TRBD1 identical over 11 bases. The V gene's germline CDR1 is LNHNV and CDR2 YYDKDF (reference sequence). The V gene end was trimmed by 1 base and the J gene end by 4 bases; junction bases not matched to a gene: 3. The CDR3 spans 16 residues. The CDR3 DNA reads TGTGCCACCAGCAGAGGGGACAGGGGGACAGGAAACACCATATATTTT. It codes for CATSRGDRGTGNTIYF.

In DNA form, the CDR3 reads TGCGCCAGCAGCCAAGGGTTACGGGAGGGTGAGCAGTTCTTC. Translated: CASSQGLREGEQFF. The chain couples TRBV4-1 to TRBJ2-1; TRBD2 agrees at 8 bases. This CDR3 comprises 14 residues. V dropped 1 base and J dropped 9; count of bases not matched to a gene: 5. CDR1 is MGHRA, CDR2 YSYEKL, per germline.

This clone was recorded only once. The chain is built from TRBV30 and TRBJ2-5; tentative D call: TRBD2 (5 bases). Per the germline V gene, CDR1 is GTSNPN and CDR2 is SVGIG (reference sequence). V shed 1 base and J shed 3 bases, with 21 bases lying between them. The CDR3 is made up of 17 amino acids. CDR3 in DNA: TGTGCCTGGAGTGCCACCCGGGGAACCCGGATAAAAGAGACCCAGTACTTC. It specifies CAWSATRGTRIKETQYF.

J is TRBJ2-4 and V is TRBV6-1, with TRBD1 matching 7 bases. CDR3 size: 13 residues. J lost 9 bases, V lost 1 base, and 3 bases had no gene match. Germline V gene lookup returns CDR1 MNHNS and CDR2 SASEGT. This chain's CDR3 is CASSEVPGGIQYF. The DNA of the CDR3 is TGTGCCAGCAGTGAAGTACCAGGGGGCATTCAGTACTTC.

This clone was observed a single time. This rearrangement joins TRBV2 to TRBJ1-6; perhaps TRBD1 as D (5 bases). The germline V and J ends were trimmed by 7 bases and 14 bases, with 21 bases remaining between them. The CDR3 covers 14 residues. Germline V gives CDR1 SNHLY, CDR2 FYNNEI. This CDR3 reads CASNKLDIADTLHF. As DNA, the CDR3 is TGTGCCAGCAACAAGCTGGACATTGCGGACACCCTCCACTTT.

The chain is built from TRBV5-6 and TRBJ2-1; D uncertain. There are 14 residues in the CDR3. Germline V gene data show CDR1 as SGHDT and CDR2 as YYEEEE. V lost 0 bases and J lost 2, with 6 bases in between. The CDR3 coding sequence is TGTGCCAGCAGCTTGGCACACCCCTACAATGAGCAGTTCTTC. Protein sequence: CASSLAHPYNEQFF.

The rearrangement uses TRBV27 and TRBJ2-1; 9 bases are shared with TRBD2. CDR1 is MNHEY, CDR2 SMNVEV, per germline (reference sequence). With V trimmed by 6 bases and J by 4 bases, 4 bases remained unmatched. The CDR3 spans 14 residues. For the CDR3, the DNA is TGTGCCAGCAGCGGACTAGCGCGGTACAATGAGCAGTTCTTC. It translates to CASSGLARYNEQFF.

The chain carries TRBV19 and TRBJ1-1; D remains unclear. The CDR3 loop spans 14 amino acids. The V end was cut by 5 bases, the J end by 5 bases, with 15 bases between. Germline V lookup: CDR1 LNHDA, CDR2 SQIVND (reference sequence). The CDR3 spells CASSSVPLGTEAFF. CDR3 DNA: TGTGCCAGTAGTTCCGTACCTTTGGGGACTGAAGCTTTCTTT.